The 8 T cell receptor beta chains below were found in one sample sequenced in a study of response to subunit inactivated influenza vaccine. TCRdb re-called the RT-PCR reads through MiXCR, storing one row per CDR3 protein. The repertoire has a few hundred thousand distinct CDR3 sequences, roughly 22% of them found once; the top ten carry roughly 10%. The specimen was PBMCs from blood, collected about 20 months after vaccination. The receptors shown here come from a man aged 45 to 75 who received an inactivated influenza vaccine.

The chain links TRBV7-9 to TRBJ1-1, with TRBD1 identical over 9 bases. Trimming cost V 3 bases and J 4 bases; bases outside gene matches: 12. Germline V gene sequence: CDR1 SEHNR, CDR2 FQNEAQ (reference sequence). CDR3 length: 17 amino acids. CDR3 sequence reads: CASSFWKPGQGGTEAFF. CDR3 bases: TGTGCCAGCAGCTTTTGGAAGCCGGGACAGGGTGGCACTGAAGCTTTCTTT.

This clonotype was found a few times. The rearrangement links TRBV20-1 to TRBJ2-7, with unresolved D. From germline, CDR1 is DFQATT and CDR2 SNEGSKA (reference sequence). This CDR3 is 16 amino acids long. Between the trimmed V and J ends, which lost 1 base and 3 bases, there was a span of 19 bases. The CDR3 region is CSARVPGPSQGYEQYF. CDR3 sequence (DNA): TGCAGTGCTAGAGTCCCCGGGCCTTCCCAAGGCTACGAGCAGTACTTC.

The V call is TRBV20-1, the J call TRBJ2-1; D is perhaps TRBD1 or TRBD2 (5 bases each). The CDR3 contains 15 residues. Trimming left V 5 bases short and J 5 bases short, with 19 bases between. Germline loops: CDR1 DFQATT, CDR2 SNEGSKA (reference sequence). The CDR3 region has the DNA TGCAGTGCTCCACTTCCCCGGGGCTATCACAATGAGCAGTTCTTC. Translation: CSAPLPRGYHNEQFF.

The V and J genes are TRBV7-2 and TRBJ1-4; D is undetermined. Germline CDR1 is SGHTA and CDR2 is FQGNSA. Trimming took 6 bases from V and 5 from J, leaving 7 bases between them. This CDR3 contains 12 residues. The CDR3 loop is CASRRGNEKLFF. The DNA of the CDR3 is TGTGCCAGCAGGCGAGGGAATGAAAAACTGTTTTTT.

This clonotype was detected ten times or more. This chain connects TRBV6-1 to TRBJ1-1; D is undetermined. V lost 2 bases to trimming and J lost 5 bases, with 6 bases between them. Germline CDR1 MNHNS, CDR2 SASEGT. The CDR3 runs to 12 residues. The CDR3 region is CASSEPRTEAFF. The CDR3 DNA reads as TGTGCCAGCAGTGAACCCCGTACTGAAGCTTTCTTT.

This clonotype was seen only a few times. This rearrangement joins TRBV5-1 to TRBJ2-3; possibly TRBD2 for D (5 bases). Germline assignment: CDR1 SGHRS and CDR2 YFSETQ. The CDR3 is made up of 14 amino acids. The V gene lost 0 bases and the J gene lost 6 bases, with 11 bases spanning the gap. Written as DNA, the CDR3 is TGCGCCAGCAGCTTGGGCAGCGGATTGGATACGCAGTATTTT. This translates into CASSLGSGLDTQYF.

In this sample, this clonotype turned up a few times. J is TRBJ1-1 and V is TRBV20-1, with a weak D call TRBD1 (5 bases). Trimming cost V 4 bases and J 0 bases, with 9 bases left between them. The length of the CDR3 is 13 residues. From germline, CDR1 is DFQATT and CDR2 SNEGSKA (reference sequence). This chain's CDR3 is CSAKTGVNTEAFF. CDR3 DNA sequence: TGCAGTGCTAAAACAGGAGTGAACACTGAAGCTTTCTTT.

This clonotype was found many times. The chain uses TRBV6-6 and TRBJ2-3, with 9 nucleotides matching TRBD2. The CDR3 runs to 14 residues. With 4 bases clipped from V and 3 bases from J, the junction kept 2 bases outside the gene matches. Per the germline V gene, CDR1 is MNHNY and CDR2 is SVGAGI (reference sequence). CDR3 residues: CASSFSGSTDTQYF. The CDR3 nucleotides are TGTGCCAGCAGTTTTAGCGGGAGTACAGATACGCAGTATTTT.